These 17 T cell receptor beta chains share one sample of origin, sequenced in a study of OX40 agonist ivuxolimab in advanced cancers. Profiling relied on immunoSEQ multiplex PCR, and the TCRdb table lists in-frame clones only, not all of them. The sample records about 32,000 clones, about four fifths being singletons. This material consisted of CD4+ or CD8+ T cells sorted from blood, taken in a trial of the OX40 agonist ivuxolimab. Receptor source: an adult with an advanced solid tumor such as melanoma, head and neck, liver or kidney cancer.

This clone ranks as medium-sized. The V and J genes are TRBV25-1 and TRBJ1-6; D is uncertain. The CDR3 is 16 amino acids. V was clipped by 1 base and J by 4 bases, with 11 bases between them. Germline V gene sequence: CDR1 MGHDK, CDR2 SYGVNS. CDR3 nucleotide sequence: TGTGCCAGCAGTGAATCTGGCAGGTCGTATAATTCACCCCTCCACTTT. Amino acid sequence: CASSESGRSYNSPLHF.

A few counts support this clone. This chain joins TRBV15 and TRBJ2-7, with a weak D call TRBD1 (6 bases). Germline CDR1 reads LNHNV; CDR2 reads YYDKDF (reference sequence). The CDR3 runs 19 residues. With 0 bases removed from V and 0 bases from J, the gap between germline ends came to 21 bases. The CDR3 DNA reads TGTGCCACCAGCAGAGAGACCCCCTTACAGGGCCTGAGCTCCTACGAGCAGTACTTC. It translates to CATSRETPLQGLSSYEQYF.

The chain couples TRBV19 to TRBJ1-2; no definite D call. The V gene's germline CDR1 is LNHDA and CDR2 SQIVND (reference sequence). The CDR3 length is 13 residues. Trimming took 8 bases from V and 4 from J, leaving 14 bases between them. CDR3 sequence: CASFDRRRYGYTF. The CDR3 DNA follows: TGTGCCAGTTTCGACCGCAGGCGCTATGGCTACACCTTC.

The CDR3 DNA reads as TGCGCCAGCAGCCTATTACCCACGAACACCGGGGAGCTGTTTTTT. It encodes CASSLLPTNTGELFF. This chain joins TRBV5-1 and TRBJ2-2; no definite D call. Trimming cost V 4 bases and J 0 bases, with 10 bases left between them. This CDR3 is built from 15 residues. Germline V gene data show CDR1 as SGHRS and CDR2 as YFSETQ.

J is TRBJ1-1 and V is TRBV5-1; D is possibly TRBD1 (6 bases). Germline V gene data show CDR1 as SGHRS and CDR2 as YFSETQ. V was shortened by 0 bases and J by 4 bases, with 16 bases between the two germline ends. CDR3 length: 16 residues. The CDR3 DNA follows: TGCGCCAGCAGCTTGGAAGGAACTAGGGGGGGCACTGAAGCTTTCTTT. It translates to CASSLEGTRGGTEAFF.

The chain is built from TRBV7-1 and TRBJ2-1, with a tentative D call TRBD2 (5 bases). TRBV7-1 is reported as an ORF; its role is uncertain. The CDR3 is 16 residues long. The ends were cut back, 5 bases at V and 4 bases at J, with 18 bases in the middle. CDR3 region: CASSHRERAGYNEQFF. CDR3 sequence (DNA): TGTGCCAGCAGCCACCGGGAAAGGGCCGGATACAATGAGCAGTTCTTC.

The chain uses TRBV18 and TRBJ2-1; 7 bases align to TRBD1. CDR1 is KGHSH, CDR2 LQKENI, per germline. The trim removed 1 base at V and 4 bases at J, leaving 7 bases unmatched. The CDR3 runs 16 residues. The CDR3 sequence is CASSPRVQGDYNEQFF. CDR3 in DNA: TGTGCCAGCTCACCACGGGTCCAGGGGGATTACAATGAGCAGTTCTTC.

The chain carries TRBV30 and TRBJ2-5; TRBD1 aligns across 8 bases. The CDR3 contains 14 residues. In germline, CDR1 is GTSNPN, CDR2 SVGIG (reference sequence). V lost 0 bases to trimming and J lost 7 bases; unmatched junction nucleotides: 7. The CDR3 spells CAWSVTGGWATQYF. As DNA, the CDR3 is TGTGCCTGGAGTGTCACAGGGGGGTGGGCGACCCAGTACTTC.

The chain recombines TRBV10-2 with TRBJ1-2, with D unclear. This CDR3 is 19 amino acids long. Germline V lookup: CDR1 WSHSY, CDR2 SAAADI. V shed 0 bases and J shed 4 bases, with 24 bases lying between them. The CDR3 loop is CASSESQYFRRGSPYGYTF. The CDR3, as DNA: TGCGCCAGCAGTGAGTCTCAGTATTTTCGACGCGGCAGCCCCTATGGCTACACCTTC.

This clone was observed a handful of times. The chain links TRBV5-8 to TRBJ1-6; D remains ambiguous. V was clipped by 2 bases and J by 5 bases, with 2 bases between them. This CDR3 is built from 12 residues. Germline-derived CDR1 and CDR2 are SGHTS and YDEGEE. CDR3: CASSFNNSPLHF. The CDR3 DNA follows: TGTGCCAGCAGCTTCAATAATTCACCCCTCCACTTT.

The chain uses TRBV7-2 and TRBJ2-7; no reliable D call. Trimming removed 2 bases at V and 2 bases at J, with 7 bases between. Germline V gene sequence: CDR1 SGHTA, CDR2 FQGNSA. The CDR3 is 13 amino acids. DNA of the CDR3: TGTGCCAGCAGCTTACTCATAACCTACGAGCAGTACTTC. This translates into CASSLLITYEQYF. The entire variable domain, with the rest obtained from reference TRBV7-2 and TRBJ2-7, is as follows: GAGVSQSPSNKVTEKGKDVELRCDPISGHTALYWYRQSLGQGLEFLIYFQGNSAPDKSGLPSDRFSAERTGGSVSTLTIQRTQQEDSAVYLCASSLLITYEQYFGPGTRLTVT.

The CDR3 reads CAWSRPNEKLFF. For the CDR3, the DNA is TGTGCCTGGAGTAGGCCTAATGAAAAACTGTTTTTT. The V call is TRBV30, the J call TRBJ1-4, with D hard to call. The CDR3 consists of 12 residues. The V and J ends lost 2 bases and 3 bases respectively, with 4 bases between them. Germline assignment: CDR1 GTSNPN and CDR2 SVGIG (reference sequence).

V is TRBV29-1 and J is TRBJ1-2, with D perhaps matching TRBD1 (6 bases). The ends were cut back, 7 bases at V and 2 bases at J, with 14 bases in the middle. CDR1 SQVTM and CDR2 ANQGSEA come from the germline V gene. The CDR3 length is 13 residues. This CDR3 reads CSARGGGNYGYTF. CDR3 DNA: TGCAGCGCCCGAGGCGGGGGCAACTATGGCTACACCTTC. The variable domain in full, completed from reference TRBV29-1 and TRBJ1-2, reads SAVISQKPSRDICQRGTSLTIQCQVDSQVTMMFWYRQQPGQSLTLIATANQGSEATYESGFVIDKFPISRPNLTFSTLTVSNMSPEDSSIYLCSARGGGNYGYTFGSGTRLTVV.

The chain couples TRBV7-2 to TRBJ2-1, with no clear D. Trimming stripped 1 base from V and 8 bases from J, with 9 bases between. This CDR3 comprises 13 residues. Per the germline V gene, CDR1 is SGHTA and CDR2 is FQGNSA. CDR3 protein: CASSLEGWDEQFF. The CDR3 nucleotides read TGTGCCAGCAGCTTAGAAGGTTGGGATGAGCAGTTCTTC.

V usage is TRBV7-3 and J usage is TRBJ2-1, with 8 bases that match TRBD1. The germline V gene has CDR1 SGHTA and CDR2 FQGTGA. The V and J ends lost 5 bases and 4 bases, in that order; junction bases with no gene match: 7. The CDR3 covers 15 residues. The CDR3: CASSKQGAEYNEQFF. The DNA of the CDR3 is TGTGCCAGCAGCAAGCAGGGGGCAGAGTACAATGAGCAGTTCTTC. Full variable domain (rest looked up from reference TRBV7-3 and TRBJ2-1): GAGVSQTPSNKVTEKGKYVELRCDPISGHTALYWYRQSLGQGPEFLIYFQGTGAADDSGLPNDRFFAVRPEGSVSTLKIQRTERGDSAVYLCASSKQGAEYNEQFFGPGTRLTVL.

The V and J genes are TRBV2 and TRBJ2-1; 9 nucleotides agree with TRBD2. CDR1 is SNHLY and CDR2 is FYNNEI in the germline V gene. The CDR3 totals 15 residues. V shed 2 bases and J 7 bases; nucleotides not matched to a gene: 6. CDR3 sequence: CASSENSGRRNEQFF. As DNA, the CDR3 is TGTGCCAGCAGTGAAAATAGCGGGAGACGGAATGAGCAGTTCTTC.

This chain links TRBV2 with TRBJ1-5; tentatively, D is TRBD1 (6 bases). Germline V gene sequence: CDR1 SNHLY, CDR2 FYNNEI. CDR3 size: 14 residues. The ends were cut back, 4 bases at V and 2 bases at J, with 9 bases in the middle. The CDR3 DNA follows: TGTGCCAGCAGTGCGGACAGTCGCAATCAGCCCCAGCATTTT. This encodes CASSADSRNQPQHF.